This record concerns one T cell receptor beta chain sequence. Its matching antigen is unknown. The germline V gene encodes CDR1 SGHAT and CDR2 FQNNGV. Trimming took off 5 bases at V and 3 bases at J, with 16 bases between the two ends. The CDR3 totals 15 residues. The data are from a study of T cell responses to AZD1222 COVID-19 vaccine. Study overall: The study pooled second doses at about 4 or about 12 weeks. Study-level results: Vaccine-associated CD4 TCRs ranged over spike, dominating at 160-218 and 743-854.

Method: immunoSEQ multiplex PCR; TCRdb's copy keeps in-frame clones and lacks some. The sample includes around 120,000 clones, roughly 88% of them seen just once. The receptor was derived from an adult in good health. Specimen: peripheral blood, collected on day 0 of AZD1222 vaccination. The J gene is TRBJ1-2, the V gene TRBV11-2, with unresolved D. The CDR3 bases are TGTGCCAGCAGCCATCCGGAGAGGCCCTACTATGGCTACACCTTC. Its protein is CASSHPERPYYGYTF.